A single sample is the source of the 13 T cell receptor beta chains below, sequenced in a study of TIL therapy for anti-PD-1-resistant metastatic lung cancer. This was the immunoSEQ v3 assay. Method: immunoSEQ multiplex PCR; TCRdb's copy keeps in-frame clones and lacks some. This sample has approximately 30,000 clones, with 70% to 80% found just once. The time point was: pre-treatment sample, taken before nivolumab and TIL therapy. The source material was blood, sampled at baseline. These receptors all stem from a woman between 30 and 80 years old with non-small cell lung cancer.

The chain joins TRBV6-6 to TRBJ2-7, with D uncertain. V was cut by 1 base and J by 4 bases, with 11 bases left in between. Per germline, CDR1 MNHNY and CDR2 SVGAGI (reference sequence). This CDR3 has 14 residues. The CDR3 DNA is TGTGCCAGCAGTTACTTGACCGACTCGTACGAGCAGTACTTC. Its protein is CASSYLTDSYEQYF.

This chain joins TRBV6-5 and TRBJ2-2; D is unclear. Germline V gives CDR1 MNHEY, CDR2 SVGAGI. V lost 6 bases and J lost 0, with 11 bases in between. CDR3 length: 15 residues. CDR3 amino acids: CASSRPRANTGELFF. The CDR3 nucleotides are TGTGCCAGCAGCCGCCCAAGGGCGAACACCGGGGAGCTGTTTTTT.

This clone was counted between two and nine times. This chain uses TRBV2 with TRBJ1-1; D not certain. The length of the CDR3 is 13 residues. V was clipped by 10 bases and J by 1 base, with 13 bases between them. Per the germline V gene, CDR1 is SNHLY and CDR2 is FYNNEI. This chain's CDR3 is CATKKTPNTEAFF. CDR3 nucleotide sequence: TGTGCCACCAAGAAGACACCGAACACTGAAGCTTTCTTT.

This chain links TRBV27 with TRBJ1-5; tentatively, D is TRBD1 (5 bases). This CDR3 comprises 15 residues. From germline, CDR1 is MNHEY and CDR2 SMNVEV (reference sequence). Trimming removed 5 bases at V and 3 bases at J, with 14 bases between. CDR3 sequence (DNA): TGTGCCAGCAGTCTCCAGGGTTTGGACAATCAGCCCCAGCATTTT. As protein: CASSLQGLDNQPQHF.

Relative to its sample, this clone is medium-sized. This chain joins TRBV2 and TRBJ2-7, with D possibly matching TRBD1 (5 bases). The CDR3 covers 15 residues. V lost 3 bases to trimming and J lost 4 bases, with 16 bases between them. The germline gives CDR1 SNHLY, CDR2 FYNNEI. The CDR3 reads CASSEGRWVKYEQYF. The CDR3 nucleotides read TGTGCCAGCAGTGAGGGGCGTTGGGTTAAATACGAGCAGTACTTC.

The gene calls are TRBV11-2 and TRBJ2-1, with 10 bases fitting TRBD2. The ends lost 5 bases at V and 3 bases at J; junction bases unmatched: 4. Germline loops: CDR1 SGHAT, CDR2 FQNNGV. CDR3 length equals 15 residues. The CDR3 region has the DNA TGTGCCAGCAGCCCCGGGACTAGCGTCTACAATGAGCAGTTCTTC. It yields the protein CASSPGTSVYNEQFF.

The CDR3 DNA reads as TGTGCCAGCAGTGCCTTCGGAGAGCAGTACTTC. It translates to CASSAFGEQYF. V gene TRBV2 combines with J gene TRBJ2-7; unclear D gene. V lost 4 bases, J lost 7 bases, and 8 bases lay in between. From germline, CDR1 is SNHLY and CDR2 FYNNEI. CDR3 length: 11 amino acids.

The chain is built from TRBV19 and TRBJ2-5, with D uncertain. Germline CDR1 is LNHDA and CDR2 is SQIVND (reference sequence). The V end was cut by 5 bases, the J end by 4 bases, with 5 bases between. This CDR3 region has 11 residues. The CDR3 DNA is TGTGCCAGTAGTTTTGGAGAGACCCAGTACTTC. Translated, it gives CASSFGETQYF. Full variable domain (outside the CDR3, taken from reference TRBV19 and TRBJ2-5): DGGITQSPKYLFRKEGQNVTLSCEQNLNHDAMYWYRQDPGQGLRLIYYSQIVNDFQKGDIAEGYSVSREKKESFPLTVTSAQKNPTAFYLCASSFGETQYFGPGTRLLVL.

This clone turned up a few times. The chain combines TRBV6-5 with TRBJ2-7; D is unclear. Trimming pared 4 bases from V and 4 bases from J, leaving 8 bases between. The CDR3 has 12 amino acids. Germline loops: CDR1 MNHEY, CDR2 SVGAGI. CDR3 coding DNA: TGTGCCAGCAGTTGGAACAAGTACGAGCAGTACTTC. This encodes CASSWNKYEQYF.

The chain is built from TRBV18 and TRBJ1-5, with 9 bases matching TRBD1. Germline V gene lookup returns CDR1 KGHSH and CDR2 LQKENI. This CDR3 contains 17 residues. Trimming cost V 4 bases and J 5 bases; bases outside gene matches: 12. The CDR3, as DNA: TGTGCCAGCTCACAACCGACAGGGGGGAGTGTCCATCAGCCCCAGCATTTT. Translating it yields CASSQPTGGSVHQPQHF.

This rearrangement joins TRBV27 to TRBJ1-2, with 8 bases fitting TRBD1. Germline lookup yields CDR1 MNHEY and CDR2 SMNVEV (reference sequence). This CDR3 has 18 amino acids. The J segment lost 6 bases and the V segment lost 3 bases, leaving 18 bases of the junction unmatched. CDR3 loop: CASSFGGITGGFSDGYTF. In nucleotides, the CDR3 is TGTGCCAGCAGTTTCGGGGGCATTACAGGGGGTTTTTCGGATGGCTACACCTTC.

In DNA, the CDR3 is TGTGCCAGCAGCATAGGGGTACCGGGCAATCAGCCCCAGCATTTT. Translated, it gives CASSIGVPGNQPQHF. The chain employs TRBV7-9 and TRBJ1-5; D may be TRBD1 (5 bases). The CDR3 extends over 15 amino acids. Germline V gene lookup returns CDR1 SEHNR and CDR2 FQNEAQ (reference sequence). The ends were cut back, 5 bases at V and 2 bases at J, with 13 bases in the middle.

The chain combines TRBV14 with TRBJ2-7, with 8 bases identical to TRBD2. CDR1 and CDR2 from the germline V gene are SGHDN and FVKESK. The CDR3 length is 13 residues. V lost 2 bases and J lost 6; bases outside the gene matches: 3. CDR3 bases: TGTGCCAGCAGCCAAATAGCGGGGACCGAGCAGTACTTC. Amino acid sequence: CASSQIAGTEQYF. The full variable domain, completed using reference TRBV14 and TRBJ2-7, is EAGVTQFPSHSVIEKGQTVTLRCDPISGHDNLYWYRRVMGKEIKFLLHFVKESKQDESGMPNNRFLAERTGGTYSTLKVQPAELEDSGVYFCASSQIAGTEQYFGPGTRLTVT.